The sequence of this T cell receptor beta chain was determined in a study of blood T cells in healthy people across ages. Regarding the study as a whole: Per million T cells, TCR beta diversity dropped about linearly as age rose.

Researchers isolated at least 6 million PBMCs per sample. For the second PCR, which ran for 7 to 11 cycles, a sample-barcoded 5' primer and a J-beta primer mix were used. TCRdb called the 5' RACE reads again in MiXCR, with one record for every CDR3 protein. The sample includes approximately 850,000 distinct CDR3 sequences, 58% of them seen just once. Germline lookup yields CDR1 MGHRA and CDR2 YSYEKL. This CDR3 is 16 amino acids long. V dropped 4 bases and J dropped 6 bases, with 19 bases sitting between them. Concerning this clonotype itself: Its antigen is not identified.

V and J are TRBV4-1 and TRBJ2-1, with a tentative D call TRBD2 (5 bases). The TCR sequence derives from a man aged 25 to 40 in good health. The sequencing input was blood. CDR3 sequence (DNA): TGCGCCAGCAGCCGACAAGCGGCCCAGGTGGGCAATGAGCAGTTCTTC. Its translation: CASSRQAAQVGNEQFF.